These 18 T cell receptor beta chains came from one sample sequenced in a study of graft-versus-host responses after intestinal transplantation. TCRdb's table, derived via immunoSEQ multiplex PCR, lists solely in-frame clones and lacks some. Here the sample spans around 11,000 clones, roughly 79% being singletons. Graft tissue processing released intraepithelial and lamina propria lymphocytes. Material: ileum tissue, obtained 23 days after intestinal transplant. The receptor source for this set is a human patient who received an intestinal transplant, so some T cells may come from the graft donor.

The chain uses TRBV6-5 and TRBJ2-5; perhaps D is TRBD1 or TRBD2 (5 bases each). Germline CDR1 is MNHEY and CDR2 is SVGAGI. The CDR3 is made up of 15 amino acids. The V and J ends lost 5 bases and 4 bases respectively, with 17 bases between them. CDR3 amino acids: CASSARDRDGETQYF. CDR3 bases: TGTGCCAGCAGTGCCCGGGACCGAGATGGAGAGACCCAGTACTTC.

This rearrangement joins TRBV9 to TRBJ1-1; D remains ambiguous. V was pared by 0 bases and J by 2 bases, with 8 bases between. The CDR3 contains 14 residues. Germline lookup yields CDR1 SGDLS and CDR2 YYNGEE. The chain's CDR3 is CASSVAGSNTEAFF. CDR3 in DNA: TGTGCCAGCAGCGTAGCCGGGAGCAACACTGAAGCTTTCTTT.

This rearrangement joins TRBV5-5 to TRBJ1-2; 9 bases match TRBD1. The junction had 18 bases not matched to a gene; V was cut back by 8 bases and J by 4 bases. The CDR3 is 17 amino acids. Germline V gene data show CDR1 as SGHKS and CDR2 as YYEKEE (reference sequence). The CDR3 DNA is TGTGCCAGTGCTTCCGGGACAGGGTACGCTATGGGCTATGGCTACACCTTC. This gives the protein CASASGTGYAMGYGYTF.

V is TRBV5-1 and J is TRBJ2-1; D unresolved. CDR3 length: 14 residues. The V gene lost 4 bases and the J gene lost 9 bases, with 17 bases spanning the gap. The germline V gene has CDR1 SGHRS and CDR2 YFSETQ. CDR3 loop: CASSAPPPTFEQFF. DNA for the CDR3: TGCGCCAGCAGCGCCCCCCCGCCCACTTTTGAGCAGTTCTTC.

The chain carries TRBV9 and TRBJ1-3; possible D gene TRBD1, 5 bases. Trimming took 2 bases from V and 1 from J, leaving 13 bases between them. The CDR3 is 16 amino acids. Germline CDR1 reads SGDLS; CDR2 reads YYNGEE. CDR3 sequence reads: CASSVTGTESGNTIYF. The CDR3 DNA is TGTGCCAGCAGCGTTACCGGGACCGAGTCTGGAAACACCATATATTTT.

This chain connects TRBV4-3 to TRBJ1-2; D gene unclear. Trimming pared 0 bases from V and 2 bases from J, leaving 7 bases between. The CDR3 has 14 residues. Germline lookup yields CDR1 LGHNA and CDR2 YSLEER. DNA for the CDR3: TGCGCCAGCAGCCAAGACAGGCAAAACTATGGCTACACCTTC. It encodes CASSQDRQNYGYTF.

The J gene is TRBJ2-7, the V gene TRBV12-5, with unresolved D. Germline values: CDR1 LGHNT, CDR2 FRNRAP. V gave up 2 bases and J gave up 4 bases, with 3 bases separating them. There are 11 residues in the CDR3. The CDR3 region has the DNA TGTGCTAGTGGTTTGAGATACGAGCAGTACTTC. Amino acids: CASGLRYEQYF.

CDR3 DNA: TGCGCCAGCAGATCTTACAGGGGCAGTAGGGAGACCCAGTACTTC. Translated: CASRSYRGSRETQYF. The chain combines TRBV4-1 with TRBJ2-5, with TRBD1 matching 7 bases. The V gene end was trimmed by 6 bases and the J gene end by 5 bases; junction bases not matched to a gene: 12. This CDR3 is built from 15 residues. From germline, CDR1 is MGHRA and CDR2 YSYEKL.

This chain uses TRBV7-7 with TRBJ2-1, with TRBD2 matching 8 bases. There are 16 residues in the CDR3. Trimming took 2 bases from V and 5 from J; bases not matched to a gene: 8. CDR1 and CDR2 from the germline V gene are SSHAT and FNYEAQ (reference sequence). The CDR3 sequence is CASSLRTGGRNNEQFF. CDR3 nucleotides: TGTGCCAGCAGCTTACGGACTGGCGGGAGGAACAATGAGCAGTTCTTC.

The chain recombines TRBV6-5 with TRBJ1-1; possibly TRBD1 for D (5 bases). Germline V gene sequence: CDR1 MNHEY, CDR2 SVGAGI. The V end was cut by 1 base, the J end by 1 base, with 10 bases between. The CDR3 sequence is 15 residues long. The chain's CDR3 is CASSYLVGGNTEAFF. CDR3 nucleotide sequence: TGTGCCAGCAGTTACTTAGTTGGGGGGAACACTGAAGCTTTCTTT.

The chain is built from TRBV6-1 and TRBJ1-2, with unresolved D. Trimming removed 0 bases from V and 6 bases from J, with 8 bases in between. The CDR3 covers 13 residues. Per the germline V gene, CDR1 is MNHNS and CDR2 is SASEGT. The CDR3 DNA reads TGTGCCAGCAGTGAAGCAGGGAGCAATGGCTACACCTTC. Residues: CASSEAGSNGYTF.

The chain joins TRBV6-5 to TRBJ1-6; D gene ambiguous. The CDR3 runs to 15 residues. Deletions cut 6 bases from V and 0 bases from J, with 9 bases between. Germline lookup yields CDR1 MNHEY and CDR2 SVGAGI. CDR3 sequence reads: CASRLASSYNSPLHF. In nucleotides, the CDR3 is TGTGCCAGCAGGCTAGCGAGCTCCTATAATTCACCCCTCCACTTT.

CDR3 in DNA: TGTGCCTGGAGTGGCCGAGACTATCGCTCCTACGAGCAGTACTTC. The encoded protein is CAWSGRDYRSYEQYF. The chain uses TRBV30 and TRBJ2-7, with D tentatively TRBD2 (5 bases). Trimming left V 1 base short and J 0 bases short, with 13 bases between. Germline V gene data show CDR1 as GTSNPN and CDR2 as SVGIG (reference sequence). This CDR3 contains 15 residues.

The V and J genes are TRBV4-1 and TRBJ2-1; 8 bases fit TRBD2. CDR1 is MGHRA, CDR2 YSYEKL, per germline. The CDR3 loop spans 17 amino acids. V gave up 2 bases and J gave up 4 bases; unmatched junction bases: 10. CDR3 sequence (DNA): TGCGCCAGCAGCCAAACGCCGGGGGGGCGGGGGTACAATGAGCAGTTCTTC. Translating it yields CASSQTPGGRGYNEQFF.

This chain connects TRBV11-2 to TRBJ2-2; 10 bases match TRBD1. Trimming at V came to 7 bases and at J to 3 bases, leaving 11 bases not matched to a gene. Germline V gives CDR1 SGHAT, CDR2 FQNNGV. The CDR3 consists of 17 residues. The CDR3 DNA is TGTGCCAGCAAGACCGTTAGACAGGGGGCGGACACCGGGGAGCTGTTTTTT. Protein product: CASKTVRQGADTGELFF.

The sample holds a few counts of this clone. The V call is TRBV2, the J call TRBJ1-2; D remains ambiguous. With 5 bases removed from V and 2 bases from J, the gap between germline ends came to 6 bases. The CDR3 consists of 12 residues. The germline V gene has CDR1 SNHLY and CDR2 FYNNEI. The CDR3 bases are TGTGCCAGCAGTTACTCCAACTATGGCTACACCTTC. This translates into CASSYSNYGYTF. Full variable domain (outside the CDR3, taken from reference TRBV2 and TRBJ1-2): EPEVTQTPSHQVTQMGQEVILRCVPISNHLYFYWYRQILGQKVEFLVSFYNNEISEKSEIFDDQFSVERPDGSNFTLKIRSTKLEDSAMYFCASSYSNYGYTFGSGTRLTVV.

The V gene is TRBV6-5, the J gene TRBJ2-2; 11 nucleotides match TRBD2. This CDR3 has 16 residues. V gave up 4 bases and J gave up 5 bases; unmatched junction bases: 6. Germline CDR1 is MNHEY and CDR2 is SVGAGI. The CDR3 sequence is CASSSRLAGNTGELFF. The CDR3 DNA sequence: TGTGCCAGCAGTTCCCGACTAGCGGGGAATACCGGGGAGCTGTTTTTT.

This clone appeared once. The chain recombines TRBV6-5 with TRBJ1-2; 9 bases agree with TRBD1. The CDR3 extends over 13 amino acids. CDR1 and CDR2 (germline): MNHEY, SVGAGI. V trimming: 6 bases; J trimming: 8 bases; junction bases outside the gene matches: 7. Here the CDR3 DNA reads TGTGCCAGCAGCCGGACAGGGGACGACGGCTACACCTTC. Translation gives CASSRTGDDGYTF.